One sample yielded the 4 T cell receptor beta chains listed below, sequenced in a study of blood T cells in healthy people across ages. Next came a second PCR, run for roughly 6 to 11 cycles, which used a sample-barcoded 5' primer along with a J-beta primer mix. Each CDR3 protein is one row after TCRdb ran MiXCR on the 5' RACE reads. Here the sample spans approximately 800,000 distinct CDR3 sequences, approximately 25% being singletons. These sequences were also reported in another study, on T cells of mothers and their children.

Source material: blood. All receptors derive from a boy between 5 and 17 years old in good health.

Only a few counts were recorded for this clonotype. The genes are TRBV29-1 and TRBJ2-3; the D is unclear. The CDR3 totals 13 residues. V dropped 6 bases and J dropped 2 bases, with 12 bases sitting between them. Germline loops: CDR1 SQVTM, CDR2 ANQGSEA. CDR3 amino acids: CSVIGDNTDTQYF. The DNA of the CDR3 is TGCAGCGTGATCGGCGACAACACAGATACGCAGTATTTT.

In its sample, this clonotype was seen a few times. V and J are TRBV24-1 and TRBJ2-3; 11 nucleotides line up with TRBD2. V trimming: 3 bases; J trimming: 7 bases; junction bases outside the gene matches: 8. The CDR3 is 16 amino acids. In germline, CDR1 is KGHDR, CDR2 SFDVKD. Here the CDR3 reads CATSDVIAGGDNTQYF. The DNA of the CDR3 is TGTGCCACCAGTGATGTTATAGCGGGGGGGGACAATACGCAGTATTTT.

The rearrangement joins TRBV7-2 to TRBJ1-4; a possible D gene is TRBD1 (5 bases). CDR1 and CDR2 (germline): SGHTA, FQGNSA. V dropped 5 bases and J dropped 8 bases, with 15 bases sitting between them. There are 14 residues in the CDR3. The CDR3 spells CASSPGVMREKLFF. The CDR3 coding sequence is TGTGCCAGCAGCCCGGGGGTTATGAGAGAAAAACTGTTTTTT.

The chain combines TRBV6-4 with TRBJ2-4; D remains unclear. Trimming removed 11 bases at V and 8 bases at J, with 13 bases between. This CDR3 has 11 amino acids. CDR1 and CDR2 from the germline V gene are MRHNA and SNTAGT. The CDR3 nucleotides are TGTGCCGGTCTACTATTCGACATTCAGTACTTC. Its translation: CAGLLFDIQYF.